The present entry profiles one T cell receptor (beta chain) with its context. Its antigen is currently unknown. Because the CDR3 is missing its conserved closing phenylalanine or tryptophan, this is likely a read error. These data belong to a study of neurological immune-mediated disorders. For the study at large: Within the group of 34 multiple sclerosis patients, around 31 were relapsing-remitting, while 3 were secondary progressive.

Study results and limitations: In HTLV-1-associated myelopathy, TCR clonal expansion was greatest, and in multiple sclerosis it was least, below healthy controls. Subjects shared no identical expanded-clone CDR3 amino acid sequences, suggesting private TCR-beta repertoires in all groups.

Per germline, CDR1 DFQATT and CDR2 SNEGSKA (reference sequence). Trimming removed 6 bases at V and 8 bases at J, with 14 bases between. CDR3 size: 13 residues. By 5'RACE with 10-nucleotide random UMIs, the cDNA was made. From the 5' RACE reads, TCRdb called clonotypes with MiXCR, one entry per CDR3 protein. The repertoire has 87,000 or so distinct CDR3 sequences, roughly 3.5% of them found once; the top ten carry 2.5% to 3%. The rearrangement uses TRBV20-1 and TRBJ1-6; unclear D gene. This receptor was identified in a woman in her fifties or sixties with multiple sclerosis. Material: PBMCs. The CDR3 region has the DNA TGCAGTGCCACCGGGAGGACGTATTCACCCCTCCACAAT. It is translated as CSATGRTYSPLHN.